This T cell receptor beta chain comes out of a study of blood T cells in healthy people across ages. The CDR3 runs 13 residues. A J-beta primer mix and a sample-barcoded 5' primer were used in a second PCR of roughly 7 to 12 cycles. In TCRdb, the 5' RACE reads were re-called with MiXCR into one record per CDR3 protein. This table has over 1,500,000 distinct CDR3 sequences, approximately 50% appearing once. Comments on this clonotype: Antigen specificity is unknown.

Broader study findings: When one million T cells were used, diversity estimates were thought to be underestimates. A roughly linear age-dependent decrease characterized TCR beta diversity per million T cells.

The chain uses TRBV21-1 and TRBJ2-1; the D call of TRBD2 is as the table states it, not checked on the DNA. TRBV21-1 is noted as a pseudogene. Sequences were obtained from blood. The clonotype comes from a woman between 40 and 55 years old in good health. The CDR3 loop reads CASITRGDGEQFF. In DNA form, the CDR3 reads TGTGCCAGCATTACGCGGGGGGACGGTGAGCAGTTCTTC.